This T cell receptor beta chain was recovered during a study of T cell changes during pregnancy in multiple sclerosis. Produced via immunoSEQ multiplex PCR; TCRdb's table is partial and in-frame only. The sample comprises tens of thousands of clones, roughly 93% of which are singletons, and 1.4% rests with the top ten. The CDR3 totals 14 residues. CDR1 KGHSH and CDR2 LQKENI come from the germline V gene. Trimming shortened V by 2 bases and J by 1 base, and 8 bases separated the two germline ends. The V and J genes are TRBV18 and TRBJ1-1; D is possibly TRBD1 (6 bases). The sequence was obtained from a female donor with multiple sclerosis, enrolled in a pregnancy study. The sequencing used peripheral blood, collected in the third trimester of pregnancy. CDR3 amino acids: CASSPDRWNTEAFF. The CDR3, as DNA: TGTGCCAGCTCACCAGACAGGTGGAACACTGAAGCTTTCTTT. The full variable domain, rest sourced from reference TRBV18 and TRBJ1-1, is NAGVMQNPRHLVRRRGQEARLRCSPMKGHSHVYWYRQLPEEGLKFMVYLQKENIIDESGMPKERFSAEFPKEGPSILRIQQVVRGDSAAYFCASSPDRWNTEAFFGQGTRLTVV.